This TCR beta chain emerged from a study of post-analysis software for immune sequencing data. Overall study context: Relapsing-remitting, secondary progressive and progressive-relapsing multiple sclerosis courses were included. Study outcomes and limitations: Multiple sclerosis patients had significantly lower normalized Chao1 diversity than controls. Relative to controls, patients had about 5 TRBV segments at higher frequency, with TRBV5-6, TRBV5-1 and TRBV20-1 among these.

This clonotype was recorded a few times. Its antigen remains unknown. Tagging with unique molecular identifiers was a feature of the TCR beta cDNA libraries. Each CDR3 protein is one row after TCRdb ran MiXCR on the PCR reads. Of fewer than 900,000 distinct CDR3 sequences in the sample, 46% were seen once. V was cut by 2 bases and J by 7 bases, with 15 bases left in between. CDR1 and CDR2 from the germline V gene are MNHEY and SVGAGI. The CDR3 loop spans 15 amino acids. The origin of this receptor is a girl aged 10-17 years with multiple sclerosis. Sequencing was done on a sample of blood. The J gene is TRBJ2-1, the V gene TRBV6-5; possibly TRBD1 or TRBD2 for D (5 bases each). CDR3 nucleotide sequence: TGTGCCAGCAGTTACGCGGGTGGGGCTCGGAATGAGCAGTTCTTC. Translated: CASSYAGGARNEQFF.